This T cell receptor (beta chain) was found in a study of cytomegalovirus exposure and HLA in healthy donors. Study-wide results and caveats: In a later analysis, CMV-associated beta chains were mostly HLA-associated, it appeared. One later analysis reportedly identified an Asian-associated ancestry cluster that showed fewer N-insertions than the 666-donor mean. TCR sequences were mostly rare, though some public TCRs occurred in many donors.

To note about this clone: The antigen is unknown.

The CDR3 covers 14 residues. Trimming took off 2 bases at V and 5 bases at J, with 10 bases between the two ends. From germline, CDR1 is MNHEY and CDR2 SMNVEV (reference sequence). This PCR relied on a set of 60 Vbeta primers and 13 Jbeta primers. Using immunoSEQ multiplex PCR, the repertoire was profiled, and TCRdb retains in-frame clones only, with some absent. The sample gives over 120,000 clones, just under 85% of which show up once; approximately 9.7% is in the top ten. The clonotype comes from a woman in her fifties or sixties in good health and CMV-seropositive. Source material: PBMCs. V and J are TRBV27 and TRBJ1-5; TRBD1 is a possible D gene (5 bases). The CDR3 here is CASSLRTQDQPQHF. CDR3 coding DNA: TGTGCCAGCAGTTTAAGAACACAGGATCAGCCCCAGCATTTT.